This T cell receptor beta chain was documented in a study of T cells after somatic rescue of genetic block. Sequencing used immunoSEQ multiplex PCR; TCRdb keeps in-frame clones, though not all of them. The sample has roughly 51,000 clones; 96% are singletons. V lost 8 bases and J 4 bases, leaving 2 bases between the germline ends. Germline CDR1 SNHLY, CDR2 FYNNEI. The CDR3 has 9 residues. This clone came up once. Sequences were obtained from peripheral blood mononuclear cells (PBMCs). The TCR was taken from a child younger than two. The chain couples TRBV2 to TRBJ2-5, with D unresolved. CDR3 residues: CASGETQYF. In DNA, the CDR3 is TGTGCCAGCGGAGAGACCCAGTACTTC.